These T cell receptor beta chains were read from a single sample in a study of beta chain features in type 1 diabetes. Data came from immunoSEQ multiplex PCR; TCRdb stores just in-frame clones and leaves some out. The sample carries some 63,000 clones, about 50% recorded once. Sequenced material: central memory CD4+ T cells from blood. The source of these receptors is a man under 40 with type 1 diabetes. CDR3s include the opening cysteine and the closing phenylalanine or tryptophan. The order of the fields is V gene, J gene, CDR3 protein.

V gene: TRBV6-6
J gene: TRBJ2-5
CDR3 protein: CASSWRSETQYF

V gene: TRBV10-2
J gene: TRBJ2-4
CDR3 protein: CASMGQGKNIQYF

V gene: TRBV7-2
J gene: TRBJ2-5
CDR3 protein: CASSWLGGDQETQYF

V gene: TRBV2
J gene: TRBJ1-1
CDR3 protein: CASSDGGPAVSTFF

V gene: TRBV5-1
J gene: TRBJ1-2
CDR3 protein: CASSLAGTGGEGYTF

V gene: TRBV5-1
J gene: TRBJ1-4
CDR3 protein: CASSFQGEGEKLFF

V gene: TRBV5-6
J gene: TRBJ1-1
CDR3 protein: CASSSIGLQETEAFF

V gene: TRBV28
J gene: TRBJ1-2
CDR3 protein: CASSLNPRQGGYTF

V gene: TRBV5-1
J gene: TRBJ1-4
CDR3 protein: CASSPGEVEKLFF

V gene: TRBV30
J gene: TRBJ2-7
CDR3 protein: CAWTGTGGIYEQYF

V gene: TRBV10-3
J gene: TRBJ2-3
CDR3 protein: CAISDSSRGDTQYF

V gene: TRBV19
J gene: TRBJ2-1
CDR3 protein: CASLAGGRSYNEQFF

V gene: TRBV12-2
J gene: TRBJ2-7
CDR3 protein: CASRLEGQEYF

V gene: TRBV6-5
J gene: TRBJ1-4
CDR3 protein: CASSTQTGGSEKLFF

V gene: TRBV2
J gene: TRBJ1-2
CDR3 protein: CASSAPLTEPRESYTF

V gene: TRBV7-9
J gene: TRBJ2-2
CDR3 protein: CASSLGGLLYGTGELFF

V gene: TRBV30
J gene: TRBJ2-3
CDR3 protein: CAWRSGVPGGTQYF

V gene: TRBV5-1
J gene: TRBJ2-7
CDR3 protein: CASSLPTGAHNEQYF

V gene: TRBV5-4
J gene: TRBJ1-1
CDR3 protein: CASSSSGSLNTEAFF

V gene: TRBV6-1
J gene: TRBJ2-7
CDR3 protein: CASVAGLPYEQYF

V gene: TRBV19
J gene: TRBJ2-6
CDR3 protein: CASSIDGFSGANVLTF

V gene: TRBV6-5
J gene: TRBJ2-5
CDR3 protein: CASSPEDSEQETQYF

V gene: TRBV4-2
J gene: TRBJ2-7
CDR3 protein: CASSQDGGAGGREQYF

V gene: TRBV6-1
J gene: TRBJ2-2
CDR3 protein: CASSEQGMGAGELFF